This record looks at one T cell receptor (beta chain) sequence and its context. It was with 60 Vbeta and 13 Jbeta primers that the PCR ran. Original handling: Unique TCR beta chains totaled some 80 million in a later count, with some 10 million of them shared. Here immunoSEQ multiplex PCR was the method, and the copy in TCRdb shows in-frame clones only, minus some. Clone size and the V and J calls come from that table; the DNA yielded D and trimming. The sample has over 150,000 clones, roughly 85% seen once; the top ten hold around 2.6%. At the time of sampling, donors were nominally healthy, though unrecorded immune exposures were likely. These data come from a study of cytomegalovirus exposure and HLA in healthy donors. Sequencing was done on a sample of PBMCs. The receptor comes from a man aged 30-40 years in good health and CMV-seropositive.

CDR3 coding DNA: TGTGCCAGCAGCTTAAGGGCAGGGGCTTGGGACAATGAGCAGTTCTTC. This translates into CASSLRAGAWDNEQFF. The V and J genes are TRBV7-3 and TRBJ2-1; D is perhaps TRBD1 (6 bases). Germline V gene sequence: CDR1 SGHTA, CDR2 FQGTGA. Trimming removed 1 base at V and 5 bases at J, with 15 bases between. This CDR3 contains 16 residues.